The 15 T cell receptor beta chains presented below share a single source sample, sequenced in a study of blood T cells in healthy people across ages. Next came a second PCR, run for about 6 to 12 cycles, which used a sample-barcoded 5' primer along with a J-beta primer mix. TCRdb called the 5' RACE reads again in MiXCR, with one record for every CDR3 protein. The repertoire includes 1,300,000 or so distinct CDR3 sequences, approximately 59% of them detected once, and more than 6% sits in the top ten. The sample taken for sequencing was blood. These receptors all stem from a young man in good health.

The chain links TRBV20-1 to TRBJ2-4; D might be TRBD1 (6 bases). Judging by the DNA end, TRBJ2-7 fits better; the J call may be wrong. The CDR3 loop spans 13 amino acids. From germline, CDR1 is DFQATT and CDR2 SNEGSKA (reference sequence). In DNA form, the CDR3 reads TGCAGTGCCCTAAACGGACAGCACTACGAGCAGTACTTC. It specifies CSALNGQHYEQYF.

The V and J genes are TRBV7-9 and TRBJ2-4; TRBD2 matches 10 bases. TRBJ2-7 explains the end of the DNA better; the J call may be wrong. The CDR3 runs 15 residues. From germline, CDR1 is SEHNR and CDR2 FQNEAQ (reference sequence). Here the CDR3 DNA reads TGTGCCAGCAGCTTAGTGCTAGCGGGAGAAATCGAGCAGTACTTC. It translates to CASSLVLAGEIEQYF.

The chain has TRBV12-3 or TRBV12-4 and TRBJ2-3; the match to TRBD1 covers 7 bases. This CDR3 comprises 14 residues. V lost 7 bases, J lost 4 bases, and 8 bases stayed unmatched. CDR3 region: CASKLTGRADTQYF. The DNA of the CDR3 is TGTGCCAGCAAGCTGACAGGGCGCGCAGATACGCAGTATTTT.

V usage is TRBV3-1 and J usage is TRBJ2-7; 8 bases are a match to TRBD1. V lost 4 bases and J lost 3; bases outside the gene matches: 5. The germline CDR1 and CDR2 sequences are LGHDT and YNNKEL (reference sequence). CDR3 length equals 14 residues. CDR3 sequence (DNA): TGTGCCAGCAGCCGTGCTGGACAGGGCTACGAGCAGTACTTC. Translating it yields CASSRAGQGYEQYF.

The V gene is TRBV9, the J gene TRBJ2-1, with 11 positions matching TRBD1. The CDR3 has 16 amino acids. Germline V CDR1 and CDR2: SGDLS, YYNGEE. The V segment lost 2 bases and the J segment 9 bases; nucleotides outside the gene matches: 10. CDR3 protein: CASSVETGQGEIEQFF. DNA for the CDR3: TGTGCCAGCAGCGTGGAGACGGGACAGGGGGAGATTGAGCAGTTCTTC. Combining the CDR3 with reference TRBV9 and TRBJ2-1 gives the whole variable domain DSGVTQTPKHLITATGQRVTLRCSPRSGDLSVYWYQQSLDQGLQFLIQYYNGEERAKGNILERFSAQQFPDLHSELNLSSLELGDSALYFCASSVETGQGEIEQFFGPGTRLTVL.

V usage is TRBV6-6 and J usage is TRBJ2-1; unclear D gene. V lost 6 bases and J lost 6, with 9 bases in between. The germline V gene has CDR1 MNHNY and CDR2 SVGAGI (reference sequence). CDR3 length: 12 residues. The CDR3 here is CASRPATNEQFF. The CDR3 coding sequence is TGTGCCAGCAGGCCAGCGACCAATGAGCAGTTCTTC.

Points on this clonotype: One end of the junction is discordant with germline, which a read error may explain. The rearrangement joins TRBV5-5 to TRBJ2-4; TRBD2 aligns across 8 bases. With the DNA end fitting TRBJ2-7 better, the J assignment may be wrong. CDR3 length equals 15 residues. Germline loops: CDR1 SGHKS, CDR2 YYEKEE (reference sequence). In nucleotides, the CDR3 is TGCGCCAGCAGTGTATTTCAGCGGGGGCAATACGAGCAGTACTTC. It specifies CASSVFQRGQYEQYF.

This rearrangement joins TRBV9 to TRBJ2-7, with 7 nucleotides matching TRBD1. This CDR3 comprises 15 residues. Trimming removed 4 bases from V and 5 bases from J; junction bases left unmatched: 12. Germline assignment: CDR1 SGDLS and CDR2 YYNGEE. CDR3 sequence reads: CASSTAPDRANEQYF. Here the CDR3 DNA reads TGTGCCAGCAGCACTGCTCCCGACAGGGCCAACGAGCAGTACTTC.

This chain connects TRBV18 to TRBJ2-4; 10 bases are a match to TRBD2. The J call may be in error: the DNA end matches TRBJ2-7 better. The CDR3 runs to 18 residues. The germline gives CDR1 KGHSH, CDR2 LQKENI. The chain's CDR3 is CASSPTSGAGETLDEQYF. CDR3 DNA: TGTGCCAGCTCACCTACTAGCGGGGCCGGAGAGACACTGGACGAGCAGTACTTC.

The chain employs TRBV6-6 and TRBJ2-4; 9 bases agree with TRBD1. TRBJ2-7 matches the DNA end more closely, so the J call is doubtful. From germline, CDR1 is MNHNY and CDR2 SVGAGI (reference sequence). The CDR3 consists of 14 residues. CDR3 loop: CASRTRDRAYEQYF. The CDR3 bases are TGTGCCAGCAGAACCCGGGACAGGGCCTACGAGCAGTACTTC.

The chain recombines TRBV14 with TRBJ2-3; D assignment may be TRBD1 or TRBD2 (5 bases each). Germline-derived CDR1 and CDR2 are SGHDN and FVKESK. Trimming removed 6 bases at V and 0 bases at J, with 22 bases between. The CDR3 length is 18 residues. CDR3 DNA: TGTGCCAGCAGTCTTTGGGGGTCCCAAGTTTTTAGCACAGATACGCAGTATTTT. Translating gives CASSLWGSQVFSTDTQYF.

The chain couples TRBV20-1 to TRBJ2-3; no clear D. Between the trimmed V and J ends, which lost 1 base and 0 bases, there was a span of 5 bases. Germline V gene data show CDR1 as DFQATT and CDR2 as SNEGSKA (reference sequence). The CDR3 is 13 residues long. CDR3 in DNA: TGCAGTGCTAGAGGACTCAGCACAGATACGCAGTATTTT. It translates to CSARGLSTDTQYF.

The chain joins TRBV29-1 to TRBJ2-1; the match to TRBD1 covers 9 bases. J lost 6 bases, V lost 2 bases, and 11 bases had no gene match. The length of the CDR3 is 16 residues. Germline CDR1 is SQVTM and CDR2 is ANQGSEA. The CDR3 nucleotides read TGCAGCGTTGAATTACCGGGACAGGGTTTGGCCAATGAGCAGTTCTTC. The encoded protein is CSVELPGQGLANEQFF.

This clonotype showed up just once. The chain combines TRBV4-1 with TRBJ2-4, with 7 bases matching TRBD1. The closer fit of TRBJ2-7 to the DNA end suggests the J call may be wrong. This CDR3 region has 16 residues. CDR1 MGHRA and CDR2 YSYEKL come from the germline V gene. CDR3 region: CASSQDPRGWYNEQYF. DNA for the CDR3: TGCGCCAGCAGCCAAGACCCCAGGGGGTGGTACAACGAGCAGTACTTC.

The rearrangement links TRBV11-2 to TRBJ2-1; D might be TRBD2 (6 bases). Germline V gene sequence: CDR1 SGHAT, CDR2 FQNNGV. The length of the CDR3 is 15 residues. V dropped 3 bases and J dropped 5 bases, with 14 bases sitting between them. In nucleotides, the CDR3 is TGTGCCAGCAGCTTCCTTGACGGGGGAAACAATGAGCAGTTCTTC. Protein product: CASSFLDGGNNEQFF.